Presented here are 23 T cell receptor beta chains from one specimen sequenced in a study of T cell repertoires in cytomegalovirus infection. These receptors have no known antigen. TCRdb re-analysed the reads in MiXCR, keeping a single row per CDR3 protein. This sample has hundreds of thousands of distinct CDR3 sequences, with approximately 31% found just once. The sample in question was cultured CD8+ T cells from PBMCs, obtained from culture after CMV antigen stimulation. These receptors all stem from a human donor in good health (CMV status not recorded). Some clones in this sample may be carry-over from other donors' samples.

The chain employs TRBV6-2 or TRBV6-3 and TRBJ2-1, with D perhaps TRBD1 or TRBD2 (6 bases each). The CDR3 is 15 residues long. Germline CDR1 is MNHEY and CDR2 is SVGEGT. V was pared by 2 bases and J by 2 bases, with 10 bases between. In DNA, the CDR3 is TGTGCCAGCAGTTACACGGGGGCCGCCTACAATGAGCAGTTCTTC. Translating it yields CASSYTGAAYNEQFF.

The J gene is TRBJ1-1, the V gene TRBV9; D is possibly TRBD1 (6 bases). The germline CDR1 and CDR2 sequences are SGDLS and YYNGEE. Trimming removed 4 bases at V and 4 bases at J, with 23 bases between. This CDR3 spans 17 amino acids. DNA of the CDR3: TGTGCCAGCAGCCCTAGTCCCCGAGGGGGGCCGGGCACTGAAGCTTTCTTT. Protein product: CASSPSPRGGPGTEAFF.

The gene calls are TRBV9 and TRBJ2-7; the D is unclear. There are 14 residues in the CDR3. Germline V lookup: CDR1 SGDLS, CDR2 YYNGEE. Trimming cost V 0 bases and J 0 bases, with 7 bases left between them. CDR3 coding DNA: TGTGCCAGCAGCGTAGGGGTGGGCTCCTACGAGCAGTACTTC. Amino acids: CASSVGVGSYEQYF.

The chain combines TRBV6-8 with TRBJ2-1; 11 positions match TRBD1. The V segment lost 8 bases and the J segment 6 bases; nucleotides outside the gene matches: 3. The CDR3 is 13 amino acids. The V gene's germline CDR1 is MNHGY and CDR2 SAAAGT. In nucleotides, the CDR3 is TGTGCCAGCGGGACAGGGGGTTTCAATGAGCAGTTCTTC. Translation gives CASGTGGFNEQFF.

This chain uses TRBV4-3 with TRBJ2-1; TRBD2 matches 16 bases. CDR3 length: 20 residues. From germline, CDR1 is LGHNA and CDR2 YSLEER. Unmatched junction bases numbered 7, after V lost 2 bases and J lost 0 bases. In DNA, the CDR3 is TGCGCCAGCAGCCAACCGCCGGGACTAGCGGGGGGGAGCTCCTACAATGAGCAGTTCTTC. It specifies CASSQPPGLAGGSSYNEQFF.

This clonotype occurred many times. The rearrangement uses TRBV7-8 and TRBJ2-1; D gene ambiguous. CDR3 length equals 14 residues. Trimming shortened V by 1 base and J by 5 bases, and 9 bases separated the two germline ends. Germline V gene data show CDR1 as SGHVS and CDR2 as FQNEAQ. The CDR3 coding sequence is TGTGCCAGCAGCTTAGAAAGCAAAGACAATGAGCAGTTCTTC. Translation: CASSLESKDNEQFF.

This clonotype was picked up a small number of times. This chain links TRBV7-9 with TRBJ1-1, with D perhaps TRBD1 (5 bases). The CDR3 runs 15 residues. V lost 0 bases and J lost 3, with 11 bases in between. The germline V gene has CDR1 SEHNR and CDR2 FQNEAQ (reference sequence). The CDR3 bases are TGTGCCAGCAGCTTAGCCCAGGGAGGCGACACTGAAGCTTTCTTT. Amino acids: CASSLAQGGDTEAFF.

J is TRBJ1-6 and V is TRBV4-1; TRBD1 aligns across 8 bases. The CDR3 length is 18 residues. With V trimmed by 0 bases and J by 1 base, 5 bases remained unmatched. Germline values: CDR1 MGHRA, CDR2 YSYEKL. CDR3 nucleotides: TGCGCCAGCAGCCAAGATGTCCAGGGGGCGTCCTATAATTCACCCCTCCACTTT. Translation: CASSQDVQGASYNSPLHF.

The table lists this clonotype with a few counts. V is TRBV10-1 and J is TRBJ1-2; maybe TRBD1 (5 bases). CDR1 is WNHNN, CDR2 SYGVQD, per germline (reference sequence). Deletions cut 3 bases from V and 8 bases from J, with 10 bases between. The CDR3 is made up of 12 amino acids. The CDR3 protein is CASSEWGEGYTF. The CDR3 DNA sequence: TGCGCCAGCAGTGAATGGGGGGAAGGCTACACCTTC.

The chain uses TRBV12-3 or TRBV12-4 and TRBJ2-3, with 11 bases that match TRBD2. This CDR3 has 16 residues. V gave up 3 bases and J gave up 6 bases; unmatched junction bases: 8. The CDR3 loop is CASSFPLAGDGDTQYF. Here the CDR3 DNA reads TGTGCCAGCAGTTTCCCACTAGCGGGGGACGGGGATACGCAGTATTTT.

V and J are TRBV7-4 and TRBJ2-1; unclear D gene. V was clipped by 0 bases and J by 2 bases, with 8 bases between them. Germline CDR1 SGHVT, CDR2 SQSDAQ. The CDR3 has 15 amino acids. In nucleotides, the CDR3 is TGTGCCAGCAGCTTAGCCGGGCTAACCTACAATGAGCAGTTCTTC. This encodes CASSLAGLTYNEQFF.

As to this clonotype: A read error may be the cause here, since a much bigger clone is one base away. The genes are TRBV6-2 or TRBV6-3 and TRBJ1-1; D gene unclear. The length of the CDR3 is 11 residues. CDR1 MNHEY and CDR2 SVGEGT come from the germline V gene. V was clipped by 6 bases and J by 6 bases, with 8 bases between them. The CDR3 loop is CASSLYPEAFF. The CDR3, as DNA: TGTGCCAGCAGCTTATACCCTGAAGCTTTCTTT.

This clonotype turned up a few times. The J gene is TRBJ2-7, the V gene TRBV20-1; perhaps TRBD1 as D (5 bases). CDR1 and CDR2 (germline): DFQATT, SNEGSKA (reference sequence). The CDR3 totals 14 residues. V dropped 5 bases and J dropped 4 bases, with 18 bases sitting between them. CDR3 amino acids: CSAPRDPSLYEQYV. The CDR3 region has the DNA TGCAGTGCTCCCAGGGATCCCTCGTTATACGAGCAGTACGTC.

With respect to this clonotype: A read error may produce the germline difference seen at one junction end. The chain uses TRBV5-3 and TRBJ2-1, with D possibly being TRBD1 or TRBD2 (5 bases each). TRBV5-3 is noted as an ORF with a role that remains uncertain. There are 15 residues in the CDR3. The CDR3 sequence is CTSSLEAGIYNEQFF. In DNA, the CDR3 is TGTACCAGCAGCTTGGAGGCAGGGATCTACAATGAGCAGTTCTTC.

In regard to this clonotype: With a much larger clone just one base away, this may be a read error. V usage is TRBV7-2 and J usage is TRBJ1-3; D call uncertain. The V and J ends lost 8 bases and 0 bases respectively, with 11 bases between them. Germline V gene data show CDR1 as SGHTA and CDR2 as FQGNSA. This CDR3 region has 14 residues. The CDR3 sequence: CASVKPDSGNTIYF. The CDR3 region has the DNA TGTGCCAGCGTCAAACCAGACTCTGGAAACACCATATATTTT.

The chain links TRBV27 to TRBJ2-6; D remains ambiguous. The germline V gene has CDR1 MNHEY and CDR2 SMNVEV (reference sequence). This CDR3 contains 14 residues. The V end lost 6 bases, the J end lost 3 bases, and 9 bases lay between the germline ends. The chain's CDR3 is CASRMIGGANVLTF. CDR3 DNA sequence: TGTGCCAGCAGAATGATTGGTGGGGCCAACGTCCTGACTTTC.

This chain uses TRBV7-6 with TRBJ1-1; 8 nucleotides align to TRBD1. V trimming: 2 bases; J trimming: 1 base; junction bases outside the gene matches: 3. The CDR3 runs to 15 residues. Germline CDR1 and CDR2: SGHVS and FNYEAQ. DNA of the CDR3: TGTGCCAGCAGCTTACTAGGACAGGGGAACACTGAAGCTTTCTTT. Translation: CASSLLGQGNTEAFF.

This clonotype occurred a few times. V is TRBV6-2 or TRBV6-3 and J is TRBJ1-4, with D possibly being TRBD1 (5 bases). V lost 6 bases to trimming and J lost 8 bases, with 19 bases between them. CDR1 and CDR2 (germline): MNHEY, SVGEGT. CDR3 length equals 15 residues. The CDR3, as DNA: TGTGCCAGCAGCCCATGGGACGGGAGGACGGAAAAACTGTTTTTT. It yields the protein CASSPWDGRTEKLFF.

This clonotype was observed a few times. The rearrangement joins TRBV6-1 to TRBJ2-2; D may be TRBD2 (6 bases). This CDR3 comprises 15 residues. Trimming shortened V by 5 bases and J by 7 bases, and 17 bases separated the two germline ends. CDR1 and CDR2 (germline): MNHNS, SASEGT. Here the CDR3 reads CASSTWGEKGGELFF. CDR3 nucleotide sequence: TGTGCCAGCAGTACGTGGGGGGAGAAAGGCGGGGAGCTGTTTTTT.

This clonotype was recorded at least ten times. This chain joins TRBV7-6 and TRBJ2-1; no definite D call. Trimming cost V 1 base and J 0 bases, with 4 bases left between them. CDR1 SGHVS and CDR2 FNYEAQ come from the germline V gene. The CDR3 covers 14 residues. This chain's CDR3 is CASSLGASYNEQFF. The CDR3 bases are TGTGCCAGCAGCTTAGGGGCCTCCTACAATGAGCAGTTCTTC.

Many counts were recorded for this clonotype. This chain links TRBV6-1 with TRBJ2-7; tentatively, D is TRBD1 (6 bases). The V end lost 2 bases, the J end lost 2 bases, and 22 bases lay between the germline ends. From germline, CDR1 is MNHNS and CDR2 SASEGT. The CDR3 is made up of 18 amino acids. CDR3 loop: CASSELMTGLPKAYEQYV. CDR3 coding DNA: TGTGCCAGCAGTGAATTAATGACAGGCCTCCCCAAAGCCTACGAGCAGTACGTC.

The CDR3 loop reads CASSLTYRGTNYGYTF. In DNA form, the CDR3 reads TGTGCCAGCAGCTTAACGTACAGGGGAACTAACTATGGCTACACCTTC. J is TRBJ1-2 and V is TRBV7-6; 7 bases are shared with TRBD1. Trimming at V came to 2 bases and at J to 0 bases, leaving 6 bases not matched to a gene. The CDR3 covers 16 residues. Looked up from germline, CDR1 is SGHVS and CDR2 is FNYEAQ.

V gene TRBV27 combines with J gene TRBJ2-7; 7 bases map to TRBD1. V shed 7 bases, J shed 5 bases, and the junction held 11 bases outside the gene matches. This CDR3 has 14 amino acids. Germline lookup yields CDR1 MNHEY and CDR2 SMNVEV (reference sequence). The CDR3 DNA follows: TGTGCCAGCAAAACCCAAGGGGGCATCCACGAGCAGTACTTC. Translation: CASKTQGGIHEQYF.